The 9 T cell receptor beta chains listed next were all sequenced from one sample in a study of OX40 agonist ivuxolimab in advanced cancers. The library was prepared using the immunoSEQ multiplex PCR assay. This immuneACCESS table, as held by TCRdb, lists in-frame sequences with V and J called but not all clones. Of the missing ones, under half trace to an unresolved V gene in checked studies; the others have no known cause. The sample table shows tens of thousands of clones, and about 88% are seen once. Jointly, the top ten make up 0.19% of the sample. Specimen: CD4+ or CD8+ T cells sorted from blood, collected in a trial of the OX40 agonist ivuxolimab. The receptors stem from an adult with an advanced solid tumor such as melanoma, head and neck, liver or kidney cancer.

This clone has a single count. The CDR3 DNA sequence: TGTGCCAGCAGCCCCCGGGGTTATGGCTACACCTTC. It encodes CASSPRGYGYTF. The chain uses TRBV6-5 and TRBJ1-2; D call uncertain. Germline V CDR1 and CDR2: MNHEY, SVGAGI. The germline V and J ends were trimmed by 6 bases and 5 bases, with 10 bases remaining between them. CDR3 length: 12 amino acids.

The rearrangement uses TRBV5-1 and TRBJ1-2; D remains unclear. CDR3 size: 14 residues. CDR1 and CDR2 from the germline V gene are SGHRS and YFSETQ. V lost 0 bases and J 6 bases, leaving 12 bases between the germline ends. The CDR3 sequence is CASSLAGLIHGYTF. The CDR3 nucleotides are TGCGCCAGCAGCTTGGCCGGGCTAATCCATGGCTACACCTTC. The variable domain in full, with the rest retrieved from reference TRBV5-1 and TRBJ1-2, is KAGVTQTPRYLIKTRGQQVTLSCSPISGHRSVSWYQQTPGQGLQFLFEYFSETQRNKGNFPGRFSGRQFSNSRSEMNVSTLELGDSALYLCASSLAGLIHGYTFGSGTRLTVV.

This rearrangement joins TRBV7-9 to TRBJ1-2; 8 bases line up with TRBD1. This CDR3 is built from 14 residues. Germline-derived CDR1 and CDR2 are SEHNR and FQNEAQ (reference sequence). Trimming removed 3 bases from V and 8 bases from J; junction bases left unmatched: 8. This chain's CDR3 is CASSFTQGARGYTF. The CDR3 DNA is TGTGCCAGCAGCTTTACCCAGGGGGCGCGGGGCTACACCTTC.

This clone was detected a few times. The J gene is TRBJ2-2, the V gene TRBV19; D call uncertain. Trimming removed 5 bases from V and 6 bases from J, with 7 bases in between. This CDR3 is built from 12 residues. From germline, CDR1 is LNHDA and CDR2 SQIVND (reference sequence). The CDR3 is CASSLDAGELFF. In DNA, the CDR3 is TGTGCCAGTAGTTTGGACGCCGGGGAGCTGTTTTTT.

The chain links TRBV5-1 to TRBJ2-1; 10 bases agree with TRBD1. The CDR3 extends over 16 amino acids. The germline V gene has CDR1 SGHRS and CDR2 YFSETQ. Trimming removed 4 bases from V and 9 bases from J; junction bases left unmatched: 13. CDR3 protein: CASSRRLRDRGGEQFF. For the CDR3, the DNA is TGCGCCAGCAGCAGGAGACTCCGGGACAGGGGCGGTGAGCAGTTCTTC. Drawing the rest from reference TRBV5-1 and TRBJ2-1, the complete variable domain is KAGVTQTPRYLIKTRGQQVTLSCSPISGHRSVSWYQQTPGQGLQFLFEYFSETQRNKGNFPGRFSGRQFSNSRSEMNVSTLELGDSALYLCASSRRLRDRGGEQFFGPGTRLTVL.

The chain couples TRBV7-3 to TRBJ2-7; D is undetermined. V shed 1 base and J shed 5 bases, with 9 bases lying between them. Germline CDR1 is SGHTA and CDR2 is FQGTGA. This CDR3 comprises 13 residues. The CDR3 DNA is TGTGCCAGCAGCTTAAAGGGTGCGAACGAGCAGTACTTC. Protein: CASSLKGANEQYF.

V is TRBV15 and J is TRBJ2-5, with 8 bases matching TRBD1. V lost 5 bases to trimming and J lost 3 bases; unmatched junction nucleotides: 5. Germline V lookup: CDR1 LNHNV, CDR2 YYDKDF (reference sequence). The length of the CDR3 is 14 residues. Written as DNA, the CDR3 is TGTGCCACCAGCGTCGACAGGGGAAAAGAGACCCAGTACTTC. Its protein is CATSVDRGKETQYF.

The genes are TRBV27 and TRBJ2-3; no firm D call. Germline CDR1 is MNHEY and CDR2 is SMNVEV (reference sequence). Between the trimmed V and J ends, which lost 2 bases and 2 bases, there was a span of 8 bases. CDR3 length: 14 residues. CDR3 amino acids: CASSLEKPTDTQYF. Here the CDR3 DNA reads TGTGCCAGCAGTTTAGAAAAACCCACAGATACGCAGTATTTT.

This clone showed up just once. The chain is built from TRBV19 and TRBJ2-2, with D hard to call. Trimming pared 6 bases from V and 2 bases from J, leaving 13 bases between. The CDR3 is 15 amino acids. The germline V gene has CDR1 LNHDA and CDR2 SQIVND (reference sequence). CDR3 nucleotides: TGTGCCAGTAGCGCCCGGACGACTAACACCGGGGAGCTGTTTTTT. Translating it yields CASSARTTNTGELFF. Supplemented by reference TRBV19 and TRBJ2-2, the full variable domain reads DGGITQSPKYLFRKEGQNVTLSCEQNLNHDAMYWYRQDPGQGLRLIYYSQIVNDFQKGDIAEGYSVSREKKESFPLTVTSAQKNPTAFYLCASSARTTNTGELFFGEGSRLTVL.